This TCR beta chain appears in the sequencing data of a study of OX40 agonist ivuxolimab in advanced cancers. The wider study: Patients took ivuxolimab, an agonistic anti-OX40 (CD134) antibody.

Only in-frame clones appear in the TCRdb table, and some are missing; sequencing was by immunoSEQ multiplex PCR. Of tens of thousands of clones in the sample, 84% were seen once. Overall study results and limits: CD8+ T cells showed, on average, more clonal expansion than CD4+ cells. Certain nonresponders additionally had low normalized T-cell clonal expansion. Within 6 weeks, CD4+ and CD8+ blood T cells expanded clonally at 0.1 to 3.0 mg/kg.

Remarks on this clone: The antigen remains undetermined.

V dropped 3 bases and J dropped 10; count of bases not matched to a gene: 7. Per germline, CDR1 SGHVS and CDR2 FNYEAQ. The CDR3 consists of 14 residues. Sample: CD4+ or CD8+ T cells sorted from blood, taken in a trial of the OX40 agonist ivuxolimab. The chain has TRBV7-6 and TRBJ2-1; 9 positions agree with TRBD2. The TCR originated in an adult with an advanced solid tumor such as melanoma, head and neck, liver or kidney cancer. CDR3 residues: CASSLGGLANEQFF. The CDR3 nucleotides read TGTGCCAGCAGCTTGGGGGGACTAGCCAACGAGCAGTTCTTC.